Following are 9 T cell receptor beta chains from one sample sequenced in a study of molecular identifiers for immune sequencing clone quantification. TCRdb redid the calling of the PCR reads with MiXCR, one entry per CDR3 protein. The data hold approximately 590,000 distinct CDR3 sequences, with 25% observed a single time. Sequenced input: naive CD8+ T cells from blood, with Jurkat cell RNA spiked in. Subset described: FACS-sorted CD8+CD4-CCR7+CD45RA+ naive T cells. The source is a human donor in good health. Some libraries in this study had Jurkat cell RNA spiked in.

In regard to this clonotype: A much larger clone lies one base from this, so it may be a read error. The V call is TRBV4-1, the J call TRBJ2-7; possible D gene TRBD1, 6 bases. The CDR3 is 15 amino acids. CDR1 MGHRA and CDR2 YSYEKL come from the germline V gene. The chain's CDR3 is CVSSRVPDSPYEQYF. Written as DNA, the CDR3 is TGCGTCAGCAGCCGAGTGCCGGACAGCCCCTACGAGCAGTACTTC.

The gene calls are TRBV7-9 and TRBJ2-1; D perhaps matches TRBD2 (5 bases). The germline gives CDR1 SEHNR, CDR2 FQNEAQ (reference sequence). The CDR3 runs 16 residues. The V gene lost 4 bases and the J gene lost 0 bases, with 13 bases spanning the gap. The CDR3 region is CASSSPERGSYNEQFF. The CDR3 DNA reads TGTGCCAGCAGCTCCCCCGAACGGGGCTCCTACAATGAGCAGTTCTTC.

This clonotype was recorded a few times. V is TRBV19 and J is TRBJ1-1; D unclear. The CDR3 totals 16 residues. V lost 1 base and J lost 1, with 13 bases in between. Germline-derived CDR1 and CDR2 are LNHDA and SQIVND (reference sequence). In DNA form, the CDR3 reads TGTGCCAGTAGTATAGTCCCGGGAGTGAAGAACACTGAAGCTTTCTTT. Its translation: CASSIVPGVKNTEAFF.

This clonotype was counted between two and nine times. The chain uses TRBV4-1 and TRBJ1-1, with TRBD1 as a possible D gene (5 bases). Germline CDR1 reads MGHRA; CDR2 reads YSYEKL. CDR3 length equals 14 residues. The V gene lost 0 bases and the J gene lost 8 bases, with 13 bases spanning the gap. The CDR3 nucleotides are TGCGCCAGCAGCCAAGATTCAGGGCCGAGAGAAGCTTTCTTT. Translating it yields CASSQDSGPREAFF.

This clonotype was counted many times. CDR3 DNA sequence: TGTGCCAGCAGTTTCCAGGGGGGGAACGAGCAGTACTTC. As protein: CASSFQGGNEQYF. The gene calls are TRBV27 and TRBJ2-7; tentatively, D is TRBD1 or TRBD2 (7 bases each). Deletions cut 3 bases from V and 5 bases from J, with 11 bases between. This CDR3 contains 13 residues. From germline, CDR1 is MNHEY and CDR2 SMNVEV (reference sequence).

The gene calls are TRBV7-6 and TRBJ1-1; D not resolved. V lost 2 bases, J lost 1 base, and 14 bases lay in between. This CDR3 comprises 16 residues. CDR1 and CDR2 from the germline V gene are SGHVS and FNYEAQ. The CDR3 DNA sequence: TGTGCCAGCAGCTTATCGGGCGGGTCCGGGAACACTGAAGCTTTCTTT. Its translation: CASSLSGGSGNTEAFF.

This clonotype showed up just a few times. The chain is built from TRBV12-3 or TRBV12-4 and TRBJ2-1, with TRBD2 as a possible D gene (5 bases). The CDR3 length is 13 residues. The ends were cut back, 7 bases at V and 8 bases at J, with 15 bases in the middle. This chain's CDR3 is CASTSVTGDEQFF. CDR3 nucleotide sequence: TGTGCCAGCACATCCGTCACCGGGGATGAGCAGTTCTTC.

The J gene is TRBJ2-7, the V gene TRBV19; D may match TRBD1 or TRBD2 (5 bases each). Germline CDR1 and CDR2: LNHDA and SQIVND (reference sequence). The ends were cut back, 3 bases at V and 3 bases at J, with 12 bases in the middle. This CDR3 has 14 amino acids. The CDR3 bases are TGTGCCAGTAGTATGGGGGTATCGGTCTACGAGCAGTACTTC. The encoded protein is CASSMGVSVYEQYF. Complete variable domain (other parts from reference TRBV19 and TRBJ2-7): DGGITQSPKYLFRKEGQNVTLSCEQNLNHDAMYWYRQDPGQGLRLIYYSQIVNDFQKGDIAEGYSVSREKKESFPLTVTSAQKNPTAFYLCASSMGVSVYEQYFGPGTRLTVT.

This clonotype was counted once. This likely comes from a read error, as the CDR3 has no conserved phenylalanine or tryptophan at its end. The V gene is TRBV19, the J gene TRBJ2-7; tentatively, D is TRBD2 (6 bases). Germline lookup yields CDR1 LNHDA and CDR2 SQIVND (reference sequence). The CDR3 consists of 14 residues. The ends were cut back, 3 bases at V and 2 bases at J, with 11 bases in the middle. The CDR3 region is CASSIGTPAYEQYS. The CDR3 region has the DNA TGTGCCAGTAGTATCGGGACTCCAGCCTACGAGCAGTACTCC.